Listed below are T cell receptor beta chains from one sample, sequenced in a study of CD8+ T cells in alopecia areata. This table comes from immunoSEQ multiplex PCR, and its TCRdb copy is limited to in-frame clones, with some not included. The sample has 150,000 or so clones, about 90% seen once. This sample comprised CD8+ T cells sorted from blood, obtained at week 0. The receptors come from a human donor with alopecia areata. The CDR3 runs from the conserved cysteine through the conserved F or W. The D gene is left open where the match is weak. Clone size is stated in some rows and not others, as once, few, many or a class when expanded.

DNA: TGTGCCAGCAGTACAGGGAACACTGAAGCTTTCTTT; CDR3: CASSTGNTEAFF; size: .; V: TRBV6-5; D: .; length: 12; J: TRBJ1-1
DNA: TGTGCCAGCAGTGGGATCGGGACTAGCTGGTACGAGCAGTACTTC; CDR3: CASSGIGTSWYEQYF; size: once; V: TRBV2; D: TRBD2; length: 15; J: TRBJ2-7
DNA: TGTGCCAGCAGCGAGGGGGGTATTGGGGCCAACGTCCTGACTTTC; CDR3: CASSEGGIGANVLTF; size: .; V: TRBV9; D: .; length: 15; J: TRBJ2-6
DNA: TGTGCCAGCAGTTACGAGGCAGAAGCTAATGAAAAACTGTTTTTT; CDR3: CASSYEAEANEKLFF; size: once; V: TRBV6-6; D: .; length: 15; J: TRBJ1-4
DNA: TGTGCCAGCAGCTTTAGAGAGACCCAGTACTTC; CDR3: CASSFRETQYF; size: .; V: TRBV7-2; D: .; length: 11; J: TRBJ2-5
DNA: TGTGCCAGCAGCTTAGGTGGGGTAACTAGCACAGATACGCAGTATTTT; CDR3: CASSLGGVTSTDTQYF; size: few; V: TRBV11-3; D: .; length: 16; J: TRBJ2-3
DNA: TGCGCCAGCAGCCAAGATGAAGCGGGAGCTGGGAATGGGCAGTTCTTC; CDR3: CASSQDEAGAGNGQFF; size: .; V: TRBV4-1; D: TRBD2; length: 16; J: TRBJ2-1
DNA: TGCAGCGTTGAAGGCCTCCTCCGTATAGCAAGCTCCGATACGCAGTATTTT; CDR3: CSVEGLLRIASSDTQYF; size: .; V: TRBV29-1; D: .; length: 17; J: TRBJ2-3
DNA: TGTGCCAGCAGTCCGATAAGACAGGTCCACGAGCAGTACTTC; CDR3: CASSPIRQVHEQYF; size: .; V: TRBV6-5; D: .; length: 14; J: TRBJ2-7
DNA: TGCAGCGCCTCACTAGCGGGAGGAGACAATGAGCAGTTCTTC; CDR3: CSASLAGGDNEQFF; size: .; V: TRBV29-1; D: TRBD2; length: 14; J: TRBJ2-1
DNA: TGTGCCAGCAGCTTGGGTGGCGGGGAGCAGTTCTTC; CDR3: CASSLGGGEQFF; size: .; V: TRBV5-6; D: .; length: 12; J: TRBJ2-1
DNA: TGTGCCAGAGGGGGTTGGGACACCGGGGAGCTGTTTTTT; CDR3: CARGGWDTGELFF; size: .; V: TRBV2; D: .; length: 13; J: TRBJ2-2
DNA: TGCGCCAGCAGCCAGGACAGGGGAGGTTACGAGCAGTACTTC; CDR3: CASSQDRGGYEQYF; size: .; V: TRBV5-1; D: TRBD1; length: 14; J: TRBJ2-7
DNA: TGTGCCAGCAGCTGGACAGGGGGCGCAAGGTACGAGCAGTACTTC; CDR3: CASSWTGGARYEQYF; size: .; V: TRBV5-6; D: TRBD1; length: 15; J: TRBJ2-7
DNA: TGTGCCAGCTCACCGGGACTAGCGGGAGTGATTGAGCAGTTCTTC; CDR3: CASSPGLAGVIEQFF; size: .; V: TRBV6-5; D: TRBD2; length: 15; J: TRBJ2-1
DNA: TGTGCCAGTTCCCCCGGGACAGGGGTCTACAATGAGCAGTTCTTC; CDR3: CASSPGTGVYNEQFF; size: .; V: TRBV5-4; D: TRBD1; length: 15; J: TRBJ2-1
DNA: TGCGCCAGCAGCCTGAGCGAAGCCTCCTACGAGCAGTACTTC; CDR3: CASSLSEASYEQYF; size: .; V: TRBV5-1; D: .; length: 14; J: TRBJ2-7
DNA: TGTGCCAGCAGCGTAGTAAGCGACACTGAAGCTTTCTTT; CDR3: CASSVVSDTEAFF; size: .; V: TRBV9; D: .; length: 13; J: TRBJ1-1
DNA: TGCGCCAGCAGCTTGGATCCGGGGTTAGATCCCTACGAGCAGTACTTC; CDR3: CASSLDPGLDPYEQYF; size: .; V: TRBV5-1; D: .; length: 16; J: TRBJ2-7
DNA: TGTGCCAGCAGCTCGCTCGACACCCGTCCAAACTATGGCTACACCTTC; CDR3: CASSSLDTRPNYGYTF; size: .; V: TRBV9; D: .; length: 16; J: TRBJ1-2
DNA: TGTGCCAGCAGTTTCCGGGGGCTCGCTGAAGCTTTCTTT; CDR3: CASSFRGLAEAFF; size: once; V: TRBV27; D: .; length: 13; J: TRBJ1-1
DNA: TGCGCCAGCAGCTCGCCTTCGAGCCCCGGCGAGCAGTACTTC; CDR3: CASSSPSSPGEQYF; size: .; V: TRBV5-1; D: .; length: 14; J: TRBJ2-7
DNA: TGTGCCAGCAGCTCGGGGACAGGGAGGATTTCACCCCTCCACTTT; CDR3: CASSSGTGRISPLHF; size: .; V: TRBV7-6; D: TRBD1; length: 15; J: TRBJ1-6
DNA: TGTGCCAGCAGTGTAAGAGATTCCTACGAGCAGTACTTC; CDR3: CASSVRDSYEQYF; size: .; V: TRBV6-1; D: .; length: 13; J: TRBJ2-7
DNA: TGTGCCAGCAGCCTCTCCGGGACAGGGTTTGTCGACGAGCAGTACTTC; CDR3: CASSLSGTGFVDEQYF; size: .; V: TRBV9; D: TRBD1; length: 16; J: TRBJ2-7
DNA: TGCGCCAGCAGCCAAGATCCAGCGGGGGAGGATACGCAGTATTTT; CDR3: CASSQDPAGEDTQYF; size: .; V: TRBV4-1; D: TRBD2; length: 15; J: TRBJ2-3
DNA: TGTGCCAGCAGCTTATACTCGGGACTAGGCTACGAGCAGTACTTC; CDR3: CASSLYSGLGYEQYF; size: .; V: TRBV7-3; D: TRBD2; length: 15; J: TRBJ2-7
DNA: TGTGCCATCAGTGAGTCAGCCGGGACTAGCCCTCCCGGGGAGCTGTTTTTT; CDR3: CAISESAGTSPPGELFF; size: .; V: TRBV10-3; D: TRBD2; length: 17; J: TRBJ2-2
DNA: TGCAGCGTTGTATTGGAAAACGGAAACATTCAGTACTTC; CDR3: CSVVLENGNIQYF; size: .; V: TRBV29-1; D: .; length: 13; J: TRBJ2-4
DNA: TGTGCCAGCAGCTCACGGACAGGGAGTGACACCGGGGAGCTGTTTTTT; CDR3: CASSSRTGSDTGELFF; size: .; V: TRBV9; D: TRBD1; length: 16; J: TRBJ2-2
DNA: TGCGCCAGCAGCCAAGAAAGCACAGATACGCAGTATTTT; CDR3: CASSQESTDTQYF; size: .; V: TRBV4-1; D: .; length: 13; J: TRBJ2-3
DNA: TGTGCCAGCAGTTGGGGGGGGCACAGTGAGCAGTTCTTC; CDR3: CASSWGGHSEQFF; size: .; V: TRBV27; D: .; length: 13; J: TRBJ2-1
DNA: TGTGCCAGCAGCCCAGCAGACGGAAATGAAGCTTTCTTT; CDR3: CASSPADGNEAFF; size: .; V: TRBV5-5; D: .; length: 13; J: TRBJ1-1
DNA: TGTGCCAGCAGCCCCTCGGGGACATACGAGCAGTACTTC; CDR3: CASSPSGTYEQYF; size: .; V: TRBV9; D: .; length: 13; J: TRBJ2-7
DNA: TGCAGCGTTGAATCCCATGAAGGGGAGCGGGGCTACACCTTC; CDR3: CSVESHEGERGYTF; size: .; V: TRBV29-1; D: .; length: 14; J: TRBJ1-2
DNA: TGTGCCAGCAGCATCCAGGCAGATAACACAGATACGCAGTATTTT; CDR3: CASSIQADNTDTQYF; size: .; V: TRBV7-9; D: .; length: 15; J: TRBJ2-3
DNA: TGCGCCAGCAGCCCTGTGAACAGGGGACTGACCGGGGAGCTGTTTTTT; CDR3: CASSPVNRGLTGELFF; size: .; V: TRBV5-1; D: .; length: 16; J: TRBJ2-2
DNA: TGTGCCAGCAACGTGGCGTCAGGGGCCCTGAACACTGAAGCTTTCTTT; CDR3: CASNVASGALNTEAFF; size: once; V: TRBV27; D: .; length: 16; J: TRBJ1-1
DNA: TGTGCCAGCAGCACAGAGCTGACAGGGCACACCGGGGAGCTGTTTTTT; CDR3: CASSTELTGHTGELFF; size: .; V: TRBV13; D: TRBD1; length: 16; J: TRBJ2-2
DNA: TGTGCCAGCAGCGACCCGACGGGGACAGGAGGTGTCGAGCAGTACTTC; CDR3: CASSDPTGTGGVEQYF; size: .; V: TRBV9; D: TRBD1; length: 16; J: TRBJ2-7
DNA: TGTGCCAGCAGCACAACCTCGACAGGGCTTAATCAGCCCCAGCATTTT; CDR3: CASSTTSTGLNQPQHF; size: .; V: TRBV7-9; D: TRBD1; length: 16; J: TRBJ1-5
DNA: TGCAGCGTTGAGATAGCGGGGAGCTCCTACGAGCAGTACTTC; CDR3: CSVEIAGSSYEQYF; size: .; V: TRBV29-1; D: TRBD2; length: 14; J: TRBJ2-7
DNA: TGTGCCAGCAGCTTAGGAGGGCTTGAGCAGTTCTTC; CDR3: CASSLGGLEQFF; size: .; V: TRBV13; D: .; length: 12; J: TRBJ2-1
DNA: TGTGCCAGCAGTAATGGACTAGCGGGAGGCGGGCAGTACTTC; CDR3: CASSNGLAGGGQYF; size: .; V: TRBV6-6; D: TRBD2; length: 14; J: TRBJ2-7
DNA: TGTGCCAGCAGTGAAGGGACCGGGGAGCTGTTTTTT; CDR3: CASSEGTGELFF; size: .; V: TRBV7-6; D: .; length: 12; J: TRBJ2-2
DNA: TGTGCCAGCAGCTTGATGGTGGGGGGGCAGTTCTTC; CDR3: CASSLMVGGQFF; size: .; V: TRBV5-8; D: .; length: 12; J: TRBJ2-1
DNA: TGTGCTAGTGCCCTTGGTGGGCTAGCGGGCACCGGGGAGCTGTTTTTT; CDR3: CASALGGLAGTGELFF; size: .; V: TRBV12-5; D: TRBD2; length: 16; J: TRBJ2-2
DNA: TGTGCCAGCAGTTACGGCCAGGGGGGATACGAGCAGTACTTC; CDR3: CASSYGQGGYEQYF; size: .; V: TRBV6-5; D: .; length: 14; J: TRBJ2-7
DNA: TGTGCCAGCAGCCCAGGCTGGACTGAAGCTTTCTTT; CDR3: CASSPGWTEAFF; size: .; V: TRBV7-9; D: .; length: 12; J: TRBJ1-1
DNA: TGTGCCTGGAAGACCAGGCAGACGAACACTGAAGCTTTCTTT; CDR3: CAWKTRQTNTEAFF; size: .; V: TRBV30; D: .; length: 14; J: TRBJ1-1
DNA: TGTGCCAGCACCCAAGGGGGCACTGAAGCTTTCTTT; CDR3: CASTQGGTEAFF; size: .; V: TRBV6-1; D: .; length: 12; J: TRBJ1-1
DNA: TGTGCCAGTAGTATGCGGCCATGGGGATGGGAGCAGTACTTC; CDR3: CASSMRPWGWEQYF; size: .; V: TRBV19; D: .; length: 14; J: TRBJ2-5
DNA: TGTGCCAGCAGCACGGCCCTGGGCGGAAGTTCACCCCTCCACTTT; CDR3: CASSTALGGSSPLHF; size: .; V: TRBV7-6; D: .; length: 15; J: TRBJ1-6
DNA: TGTGCCAGCAGCGATGGGACAGGGGCCGCTTTCTTT; CDR3: CASSDGTGAAFF; size: few; V: TRBV13; D: TRBD1; length: 12; J: TRBJ1-1
DNA: TGTGCCAGCAGCGGGACAATGTACGAGCAGTACTTC; CDR3: CASSGTMYEQYF; size: .; V: TRBV13; D: .; length: 12; J: TRBJ2-7
DNA: TGCGCCGGCAGCTTCTTCGGCCCAGGCCAAGAGACCCAGTACTTC; CDR3: CAGSFFGPGQETQYF; size: once; V: TRBV5-1; D: .; length: 15; J: TRBJ2-5
DNA: TGTGCCAGCAGCTCAGACTTGGCAGGGGGCCGTGGCTACACCTTC; CDR3: CASSSDLAGGRGYTF; size: few; V: TRBV7-2; D: TRBD1; length: 15; J: TRBJ1-2
DNA: TGTGCCAGCAGCTTTAACAGGGGGGACGAGCAGTACTTC; CDR3: CASSFNRGDEQYF; size: once; V: TRBV7-8; D: TRBD1; length: 13; J: TRBJ2-7